This is a list of T cell receptor beta chains from one sample in a study of shared clonotypes between healthy human individuals. The assay was immunoSEQ multiplex PCR, and TCRdb's table has in-frame clones only and misses some. The sample includes 470,000 or so clones, 81% of them seen just once. Material: PBMCs. Receptors originate from a woman aged 35 to 49 in good health. Some clones in this sample may be carry-over from other donors' samples. Each CDR3 is given with its conserved first and last residue. Each record gives: CDR3 DNA, CDR3 protein, D gene, clone size, J gene, V gene. The D gene is left open where the match is weak. The size field is filled for only some rows; it gives once, few, many or a size class.

TGCGCCAGCAGCCAACGTGGGGGACAGGAACAGGACAATCAGCCCCAGCATTTT | CASSQRGGQEQDNQPQHF | TRBD1 | once | TRBJ1-5 | TRBV23-1
TGTGCCAGCGAGGGGGCGGGCTCTGGGGCCAACGTCCTGACTTTC | CASEGAGSGANVLTF | TRBD1 | - | TRBJ2-6 | TRBV25-1
TGCGCCAGCAGCTTGATTCCTAGCGGGGTTAGCTCCTACAATGAGCAGTTCTTC | CASSLIPSGVSSYNEQFF | TRBD2 | - | TRBJ2-1 | TRBV5-1
TGTGCCTGGACTGGCAGCACAGATACGCAGTATTTT | CAWTGSTDTQYF | - | many | TRBJ2-3 | TRBV30
TGTGCCAGCAGCGAAGGTCCCCTGGGACAAGAGACCCAGTACTTC | CASSEGPLGQETQYF | - | - | TRBJ2-5 | TRBV7-2
TGTGCCAGCAGCTTTGGCGGGAGTATGACAGATACGCAGTATTTT | CASSFGGSMTDTQYF | TRBD2 | - | TRBJ2-3 | TRBV13
TGTGCCAGCAGCCCTCCAGGAGGACTAGCGCTTTCCTACAATGAGCAGTTCTTC | CASSPPGGLALSYNEQFF | TRBD2 | - | TRBJ2-1 | TRBV11-2
TGTGCCAGCCAGGGGGGTGCAGATACGCAGTATTTT | CASQGGADTQYF | - | - | TRBJ2-3 | TRBV28
TGTGCCAGCAGTGAAGGGTCAACGGATTACTACGAGCAGTACTTC | CASSEGSTDYYEQYF | - | - | TRBJ2-7 | TRBV2
TGTGCCAGCTCACTGAGCGGCACTGGAAACACCATATATTTT | CASSLSGTGNTIYF | - | - | TRBJ1-3 | TRBV18
TGTGCCAGCAGCGGGCGGAGGTGGACAAGGTCCAACCAAGAGACCCAGTACTTC | CASSGRRWTRSNQETQYF | - | - | TRBJ2-5 | TRBV7-8
TGTGCCAGCAGCGTCGACAGTAGAGCCGGGGAGCTGTTTTTT | CASSVDSRAGELFF | - | - | TRBJ2-2 | TRBV9
TGTGCCAGTAGTATACAGGGAGGGTACGAGCAGTACTTC | CASSIQGGYEQYF | TRBD2 | - | TRBJ2-7 | TRBV19
TGTGCCAGCAGCGTAGGGGGCGGGAGGGCCGATGAGCAGTTCTTC | CASSVGGGRADEQFF | TRBD2 | - | TRBJ2-1 | TRBV9
TGTGCCTGGTCCTCCGGGACCACAGAGACCCAGTACTTC | CAWSSGTTETQYF | - | - | TRBJ2-5 | TRBV30
TGTGCCAGCAGTTACAGGGACTCCTCCTACGAGCAGTACTTC | CASSYRDSSYEQYF | - | - | TRBJ2-7 | TRBV6-6
TGTGCCAGCAGCCCCAACCTCAGACAGGGCGACACTGAAGCTTTCTTT | CASSPNLRQGDTEAFF | TRBD1 | few | TRBJ1-1 | TRBV5-4
TGTGCCAGCAGCTTACGCGGGAGGCTTTCACCCCTCCACTTT | CASSLRGRLSPLHF | - | - | TRBJ1-6 | TRBV11-2
TGCGCCAGCAGCCAAGATGCTAGTCTTGGCACAGATACGCAGTATTTT | CASSQDASLGTDTQYF | - | - | TRBJ2-3 | TRBV4-3
TGTGCCAGCAGTTACTTTGGGGGCCGAGAGACCCAGTACTTC | CASSYFGGRETQYF | - | - | TRBJ2-5 | TRBV6-5
TGTGCCAGCAATTCAGACAGGCGGTTAGCCAAAAACATTCAGTACTTC | CASNSDRRLAKNIQYF | - | - | TRBJ2-4 | TRBV2
TGTGCCAGCGGCCGGCGCGGACTAGCGAACACCGGGGAGCTGTTTTTT | CASGRRGLANTGELFF | TRBD2 | - | TRBJ2-2 | TRBV9
TGTGCCAGCAGCCCTCGGGACAGGTTTCCCTCTGGGGCCAACGTCCTGACTTTC | CASSPRDRFPSGANVLTF | TRBD1 | few | TRBJ2-6 | TRBV4-2
TGTGCCAGCAGCCCCGCAGGGGGAGATCAGCCCCAGCATTTT | CASSPAGGDQPQHF | TRBD1 | - | TRBJ1-5 | TRBV28
TGTGCCAGCAGCTTAGGCATGGGTCGGACTAGCGTTCTCTACGAGCAGTACTTC | CASSLGMGRTSVLYEQYF | TRBD2 | once | TRBJ2-7 | TRBV11-2
TGTGCCAGTAGTCCGCGGACTAGCGGGAGTTTTACGTACTTC | CASSPRTSGSFTYF | TRBD2 | - | TRBJ2-4 | TRBV19
TGTGCCAGCAGAACGGGGGGTATAGAGACCCAGTACTTC | CASRTGGIETQYF | TRBD2 | once | TRBJ2-5 | TRBV6-5
TGTGCCTGGAGTCTTGGACTAGCGGGGAGCACAGATACGCAGTATTTT | CAWSLGLAGSTDTQYF | TRBD2 | - | TRBJ2-3 | TRBV30
TGTGCCAGTAGTATGGGTGTGCTAGCCAAAAACATTCAGTACTTC | CASSMGVLAKNIQYF | - | - | TRBJ2-4 | TRBV19
TGTGCCAGCAGCGCACAGACAGGGGTAACGAGGGAGCAGTACTTC | CASSAQTGVTREQYF | TRBD1 | - | TRBJ2-7 | TRBV11-2
TGTGCCCGGGAGGACCGGACAGTGAATGAAAAACTGTTTTTT | CAREDRTVNEKLFF | - | - | TRBJ1-4 | TRBV30
TGCGCCAGCAGCCTAGCCGGGACGGCCTATAGCAATCAGCCCCAGCATTTT | CASSLAGTAYSNQPQHF | - | few | TRBJ1-5 | TRBV4-1
TGTGCCAGCAGCTTATTTCAGGGAGCGGAGACCCAGTACTTC | CASSLFQGAETQYF | - | few | TRBJ2-5 | TRBV7-2
TGTGCCAGTAGTGGGGGGGCCGATCAGCCCCAGCATTTT | CASSGGADQPQHF | - | - | TRBJ1-5 | TRBV19
TGTGCCAGCAGCTTAGCCCGCTTAGATACGCAGTATTTT | CASSLARLDTQYF | - | - | TRBJ2-3 | TRBV11-2
TGTGCCAGCAGCTTGGCGGGAGGTTGGACGGATACGCAGTATTTT | CASSLAGGWTDTQYF | TRBD2 | - | TRBJ2-3 | TRBV7-9
TGCGCCAGCAGCCAAGACGATAGCGGGAGTGTCCCAGATACGCAGTATTTT | CASSQDDSGSVPDTQYF | TRBD2 | - | TRBJ2-3 | TRBV4-3
TGTGCCAGCAGCGTAGGGAATAACCGAGAGACCCAGTACTTC | CASSVGNNRETQYF | - | once | TRBJ2-5 | TRBV9
TGTGCCAGCAGCGTACTACCTCAAGAGACCCAGTACTTC | CASSVLPQETQYF | - | - | TRBJ2-5 | TRBV9
TGTGCCAGCAGCTCCCGGGGCAATCAGCCCCAGCATTTT | CASSSRGNQPQHF | - | few | TRBJ1-5 | TRBV7-3
TGTGCCTGGAGTGTCGGGGGACTAGCCGAGACCCAGTACTTC | CAWSVGGLAETQYF | TRBD2 | - | TRBJ2-5 | TRBV30
TGCGCCAGCAGCCAAGAAGACAGGGGGCATGGCTACACCTTC | CASSQEDRGHGYTF | TRBD1 | few | TRBJ1-2 | TRBV4-3
TGCAGCACCCGCTCCTCTAGCGGTAGCACAGATACGCAGTATTTT | CSTRSSSGSTDTQYF | TRBD2 | once | TRBJ2-3 | TRBV29-1
TGCGCCAGCAGCTTGGCCGGGCGGGCGACACAAGAGACCCAGTACTTC | CASSLAGRATQETQYF | - | - | TRBJ2-5 | TRBV5-1
TGTGCCAGCAGCCGAACTAGCGGCGGATACGAGCAGTACTTC | CASSRTSGGYEQYF | TRBD2 | - | TRBJ2-7 | TRBV7-2
TGTGCCAGCAGCTTAGTGGGCGGCAGGGCAGGCTATGGCTACACCTTC | CASSLVGGRAGYGYTF | - | - | TRBJ1-2 | TRBV7-2
TGTGCCAGCAGCTCCCTGAAGGGGACTGAAGCTTTCTTT | CASSSLKGTEAFF | - | - | TRBJ1-1 | TRBV7-8
TGTGCCAGCATAAGCGGCTCCTACGAGCAGTACTTC | CASISGSYEQYF | - | - | TRBJ2-7 | TRBV25-1